This TCR beta chain appears in the sequencing data of a study of T cells expressing NK-cell markers. Study-level background: Seven of the eight sequenced donors were HCMV-seropositive; one was seronegative. General study results and limits: HCMV specificity of the expanded NKG2C+ T cell clones was not established. In five or six donors, dominant CD3+CD56+NKG2C+ clonotypes ranked among the top 10 CD8+ clonotypes.

In generating TCR beta cDNA, 5'RACE template switching with UMIs was used. TCRdb reanalyzed the 5' RACE reads, giving one entry per CDR3 protein sequence and no DNA. This listing includes roughly 350,000 distinct CDR3 sequences. As to this clonotype: Its antigen remains unidentified.

The clonotype originates from a man aged 18-75 years in good health. Sequenced sample: blood T cells: a sorted CD56 or NKG2C T cell subset, CD4+ or CD8+ T cells, or bulk PBMC T cells (not recorded which).

The CDR3 spells CASSRQTIGYTF. The V gene is TRBV12-3 or TRBV12-4, the J gene TRBJ1-2. This CDR3 region has 12 residues.